The source of this T cell receptor (beta chain) is a study of shared clonotypes between healthy human individuals. In the CD4+ fraction, cells were divided into CD45RA+ naive and CD45RA-negative memory subsets. In the case of this clone: Its antigen is not known.

Trimming shortened V by 0 bases and J by 6 bases, and 15 bases separated the two germline ends. The CDR3 loop spans 16 amino acids. The germline V gene encodes CDR1 SGHNT and CDR2 YYREEE (reference sequence). Libraries were prepared by immunoSEQ multiplex PCR; TCRdb keeps only in-frame clonotypes and omits some of them. Of a few million clones listed, 90% to 95% are singletons. Study-wide results and caveats: With a handful of donors compared, approximately 5% of naive CD4 clonotypes were shared. Genetic and exposure-history diversity was limited by the small donor number.

The TCR originated in a man younger than 35 in good health. The rearrangement joins TRBV5-4 to TRBJ2-2; D is uncertain. The material sequenced was naive CD4+ T cells sorted from blood. As to subset: CD45RA+ positively selected. Here the CDR3 DNA reads TGTGCCAGCAGCTTGGGTCGGACCAGGCCGCCCGGGGAGCTGTTTTTT. Amino acid sequence: CASSLGRTRPPGELFF.